There are many counts of the clone carrying this T cell receptor beta chain. The sample is drawn from a study of kidney transplant recipient with SARS-CoV-2 infection. TCRdb re-called the reads with MiXCR, one entry per CDR3 protein. The sample has about 240,000 distinct CDR3 sequences, under 30% seen once. V was cut by 1 base and J by 4 bases, with 8 bases left in between. Germline V CDR1 and CDR2: GTSNPN, SVGIG (reference sequence). CDR3 length: 12 residues. The V gene is TRBV30, the J gene TRBJ2-7; perhaps TRBD1 as D (5 bases). This TCR came from a male patient aged 30 to 39 who had COVID-19 and was a kidney transplant recipient. The T cells may partly be graft donor cells. Material: a blood sample, obtained at baseline and on day 111 from a kidney transplant recipient. CDR3 in amino acids: CAWSGGGYEQYF. The CDR3 bases are TGTGCCTGGAGTGGGGGCGGATACGAGCAGTACTTC.